This T cell receptor (beta chain) came from a study of blood T cell dynamics during melanoma immunotherapy (dated by TCRdb to 2020 to 2021). For the study in its entirety: All patients had metastatic melanoma and were given first-line pembrolizumab or nivolumab plus ipilimumab as standard of care in the United Kingdom. Peripheral T cell receptor repertoires of metastatic melanoma patients were profiled before and after one cycle of checkpoint inhibitor therapy to find early correlates of response. The training cohort was made up of consecutive patients, while a further independent group of patients from the same centre was pooled to form an external validation set. On the study overall, not on this receptor specifically: The study was unable to establish whether the T cell clones driving the repertoire changes were melanoma-specific or instead reflected general immune activation. Unlike progressors, patients who went on to achieve disease control showed a bifurcated reorganization of the PBMC repertoire at W3, with either increased clonality or increased diversity. The relatively small sample size was acknowledged as something that could potentially limit how far the results can be generalized.

A fixed 350 ng of DNA was loaded for every bulk PBMC sample. The immunoSEQ TCRb Assay kit was used according to manufacturer instructions to amplify TCR beta CDR3 sequences from genomic DNA. The KAPA Library Quantification Kit for Illumina platforms was used to quantify the pooled libraries by qPCR. Pooled libraries were sequenced on an Illumina NextSeq 500, clustered at 0.6-1.1 pM. In the paper's pipeline: TCR data were analyzed using immunoSEQ ANALYZER and the R LymphoSeq package. A rearrangement efficiency score was calculated as productive divided by the sum of productive and non-productive CDR3 sequences. Clonality was measured with the Gini coefficient and diversity with the Renyi index at alpha=1, and both measures were compared pairwise between timepoints within each patient. In LymphoSeq, clonal relatedness was computed with an edit distance of 3 and repertoire similarity was computed with the Bhattacharyya coefficient. To classify response, a linear discriminant analysis based on week-3 changes in clonality and diversity was built with the R MASS and caret packages. Here the immuneACCESS table is served through TCRdb, limited to in-frame sequences with V and J called. Missing clones are a known gap in these copies; in checked studies unresolved V genes cover under half, and the rest lacks a known reason. The V and J calls and clone size were taken over from that table, and D and trimming were inferred from the DNA. This sample is represented by some 15,000 clones; around 90% of them were singletons. The ten largest clones take up over 0.85% of the sample.

The germline V gene sets CDR1 to MNHNS and CDR2 to SASEGT. V sheds 8 bases and J sheds 8 bases, leaving 18 bases between their ends. From the cysteine up to the phenylalanine, the CDR3 has a length of 13 residues. The CDR3 DNA has 39 bases and is translated from base 1. The time point label on this specimen signifies: week 3, after first cycle of checkpoint inhibitor. Blood samples were taken at two points: before treatment (T0) and at week 3 (W3), which came after the first cycle of checkpoint blockade. Except for two patients with rapid clinical progression, response was assessed 12 weeks after the first infusion by RECIST 1.1; disease control meant complete response, partial response or stable disease. Any patient who had received prior systemic cancer treatment, was on concomitant immunosuppressant therapy or had synchronous other active malignancies was excluded. To track both circulating cells and T cell turnover, TCR beta was sequenced from bulk PBMC as well as from plasma cell-free DNA. PBMC were isolated from blood with Lymphoprep and SepMate tubes, followed by red cell lysis. QIAamp DNA Blood Mini kits were used to extract DNA from PBMC and sorted T cell subsets.

With regard to this clone: Its antigen specificity is not known. The sample holds no much larger clone one base away, and base qualities are not on file.

Sequences were derived from blood, sampled from a patient treated with checkpoint blockade. This receptor was taken from a human donor with melanoma. Recombination joined TRBV6-1 with TRBJ1-2; TRBD1 is a possible D gene, resting on 6 matching bases. CDR3 sequence: CASFPEGVGGYTF. At the DNA level, the sequence is TGTGCCAGCTTTCCTGAGGGGGTAGGAGGCTACACCTTC.